The following is a T cell receptor beta chain sequence with its context. Its antigen is unidentified. This sample stems from a study of response to subunit inactivated influenza vaccine. Whole-study findings and limits: Each seasonal influenza vaccination recruits few new T cells, the authors suggested.

This CDR3 is 16 amino acids long. The V segment lost 6 bases and the J segment 4 bases; nucleotides outside the gene matches: 11. Germline-derived CDR1 and CDR2 are LGHDT and YNNKEL (reference sequence). Each CDR3 protein gets one entry after TCRdb re-called the RT-PCR reads with MiXCR. The sample includes about 500,000 distinct CDR3 sequences, approximately 15% of them seen just once. This receptor was taken from a man aged 50-75 years who received an inactivated influenza vaccine. The rearrangement links TRBV3-1 to TRBJ2-2; TRBD2 matches at 7 bases. Specimen: CD4+ T cells sorted from PBMCs, collected around 25 months after vaccination. The CDR3 sequence is CASSWREGQITGELFF. The CDR3 coding sequence is TGTGCCAGCAGTTGGAGGGAGGGCCAGATCACCGGGGAGCTGTTTTTT.